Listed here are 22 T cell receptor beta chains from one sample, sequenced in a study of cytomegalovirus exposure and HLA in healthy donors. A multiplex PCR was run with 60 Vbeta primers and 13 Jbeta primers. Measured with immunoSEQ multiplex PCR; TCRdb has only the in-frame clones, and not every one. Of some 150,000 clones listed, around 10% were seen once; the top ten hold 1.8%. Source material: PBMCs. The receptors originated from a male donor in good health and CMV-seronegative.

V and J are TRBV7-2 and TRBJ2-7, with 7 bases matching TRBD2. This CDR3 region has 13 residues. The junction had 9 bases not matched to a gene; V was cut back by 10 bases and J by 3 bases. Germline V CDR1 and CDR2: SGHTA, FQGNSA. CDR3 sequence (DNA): TGTGCCACCTCAGCGGGACCTCTCTACGAGCAGTACTTC. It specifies CATSAGPLYEQYF.

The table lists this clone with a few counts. The DNA of the CDR3 is TGTGCCAGCATGTGGGACAGGGGAAACACCATATATTTT. It is translated as CASMWDRGNTIYF. The rearrangement uses TRBV2 and TRBJ1-3, with 8 bases fitting TRBD1. This CDR3 region has 13 residues. Germline lookup yields CDR1 SNHLY and CDR2 FYNNEI. V was clipped by 7 bases and J by 4 bases; unmatched bases: 3.

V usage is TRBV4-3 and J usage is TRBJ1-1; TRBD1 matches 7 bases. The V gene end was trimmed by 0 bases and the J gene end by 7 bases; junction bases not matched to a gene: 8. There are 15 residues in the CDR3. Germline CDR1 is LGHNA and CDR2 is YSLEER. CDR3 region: CASSQDPIRQGEAFF. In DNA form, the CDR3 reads TGCGCCAGCAGCCAAGACCCGATACGACAGGGTGAAGCTTTCTTT.

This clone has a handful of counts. CDR3 nucleotide sequence: TGTGCCAGCAGTCCCGGGGGTCCAGAAGCTTTCTTT. It specifies CASSPGGPEAFF. V usage is TRBV2 and J usage is TRBJ1-1; weak D call: TRBD1 (5 bases). Trimming cost V 5 bases and J 8 bases, with 12 bases left between them. Looked up from germline, CDR1 is SNHLY and CDR2 is FYNNEI. The CDR3 contains 12 residues.

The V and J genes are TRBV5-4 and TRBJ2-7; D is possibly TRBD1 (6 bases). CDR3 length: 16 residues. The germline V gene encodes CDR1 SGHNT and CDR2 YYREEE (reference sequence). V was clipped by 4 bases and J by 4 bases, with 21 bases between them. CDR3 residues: CASSPEQGHPVYEQYF. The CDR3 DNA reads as TGTGCCAGCAGCCCGGAACAGGGCCACCCTGTATACGAGCAGTACTTC.

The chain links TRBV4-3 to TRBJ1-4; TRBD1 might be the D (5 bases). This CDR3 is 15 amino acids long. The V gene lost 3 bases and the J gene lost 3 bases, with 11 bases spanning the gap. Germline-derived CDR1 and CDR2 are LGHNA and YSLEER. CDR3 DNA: TGCGCCAGCAGCCAGCAAAGGGGTCCTAATGAAAAACTGTTTTTT. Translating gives CASSQQRGPNEKLFF.

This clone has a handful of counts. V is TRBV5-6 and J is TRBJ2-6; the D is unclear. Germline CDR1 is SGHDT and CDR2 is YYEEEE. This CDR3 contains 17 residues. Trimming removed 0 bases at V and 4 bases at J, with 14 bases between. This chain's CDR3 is CASSLVFSPFGANVLTF. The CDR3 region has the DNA TGTGCCAGCAGCTTGGTGTTTTCCCCCTTCGGGGCCAACGTCCTGACTTTC.

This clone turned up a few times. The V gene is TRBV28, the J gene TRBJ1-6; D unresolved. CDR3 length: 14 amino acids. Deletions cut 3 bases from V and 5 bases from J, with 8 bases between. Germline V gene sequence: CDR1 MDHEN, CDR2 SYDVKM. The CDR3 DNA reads TGTGCCAGCAGTTTTAACAGAAATAATTCACCCCTCCACTTT. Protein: CASSFNRNNSPLHF.

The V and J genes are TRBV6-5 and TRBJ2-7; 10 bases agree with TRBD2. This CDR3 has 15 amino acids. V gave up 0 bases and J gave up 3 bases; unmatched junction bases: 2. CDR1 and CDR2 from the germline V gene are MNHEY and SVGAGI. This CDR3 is CASSYSGTSDYEQYF. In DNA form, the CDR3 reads TGTGCCAGCAGTTACTCCGGGACTAGCGACTACGAGCAGTACTTC.

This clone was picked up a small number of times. The CDR3 sequence is CASSPRTGSATNEKLFF. Here the CDR3 DNA reads TGTGCCAGCTCACCCCGGACAGGGAGTGCAACTAATGAAAAACTGTTTTTT. V gene TRBV18 combines with J gene TRBJ1-4; TRBD1 matches at 8 bases. Germline CDR1 reads KGHSH; CDR2 reads LQKENI. V trimming: 3 bases; J trimming: 0 bases; junction bases outside the gene matches: 6. The CDR3 length is 17 residues.

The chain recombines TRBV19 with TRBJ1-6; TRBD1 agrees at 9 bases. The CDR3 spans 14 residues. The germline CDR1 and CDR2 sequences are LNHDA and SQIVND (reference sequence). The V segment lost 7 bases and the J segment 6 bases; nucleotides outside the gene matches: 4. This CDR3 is CASTETGGNSPLHF. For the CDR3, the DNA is TGTGCCAGTACCGAGACAGGGGGTAATTCACCCCTCCACTTT.

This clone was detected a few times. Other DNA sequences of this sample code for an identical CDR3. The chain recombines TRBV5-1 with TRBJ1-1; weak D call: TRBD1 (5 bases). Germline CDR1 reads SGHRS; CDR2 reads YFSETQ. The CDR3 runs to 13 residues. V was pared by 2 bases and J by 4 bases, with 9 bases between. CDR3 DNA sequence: TGCGCCAGCAGCTTAGGGGTCGGCACTGAAGCTTTCTTT. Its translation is CASSLGVGTEAFF.

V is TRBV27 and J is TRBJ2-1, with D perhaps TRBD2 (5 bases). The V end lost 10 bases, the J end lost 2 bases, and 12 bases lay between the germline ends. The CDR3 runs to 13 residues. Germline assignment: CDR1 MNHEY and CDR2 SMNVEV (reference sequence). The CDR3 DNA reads TGTGCCATCGACTGGCGGGCCTACAATGAGCAGTTCTTC. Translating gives CAIDWRAYNEQFF.

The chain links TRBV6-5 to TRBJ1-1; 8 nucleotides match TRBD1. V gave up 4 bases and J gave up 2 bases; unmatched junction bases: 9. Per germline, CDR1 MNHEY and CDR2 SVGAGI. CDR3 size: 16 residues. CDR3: CASSSRRTGINTEAFF. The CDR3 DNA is TGTGCCAGCAGTTCCCGAAGGACAGGGATAAACACTGAAGCTTTCTTT.

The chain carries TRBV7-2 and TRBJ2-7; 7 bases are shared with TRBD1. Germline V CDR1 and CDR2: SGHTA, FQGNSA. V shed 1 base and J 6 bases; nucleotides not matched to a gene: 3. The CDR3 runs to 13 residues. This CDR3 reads CASSLGRGREQYF. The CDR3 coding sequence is TGTGCCAGCAGCTTAGGTAGGGGGCGCGAGCAGTACTTC.

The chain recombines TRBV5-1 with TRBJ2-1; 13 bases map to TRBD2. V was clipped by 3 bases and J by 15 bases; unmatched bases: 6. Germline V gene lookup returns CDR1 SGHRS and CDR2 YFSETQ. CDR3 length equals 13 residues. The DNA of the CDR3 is TGCGCCAGCAGCTGGGGGACTAGCGGGGACCTGTTCTTC. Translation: CASSWGTSGDLFF. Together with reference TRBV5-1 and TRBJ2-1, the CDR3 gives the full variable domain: KAGVTQTPRYLIKTRGQQVTLSCSPISGHRSVSWYQQTPGQGLQFLFEYFSETQRNKGNFPGRFSGRQFSNSRSEMNVSTLELGDSALYLCASSWGTSGDLFFGPGTRLTVL.

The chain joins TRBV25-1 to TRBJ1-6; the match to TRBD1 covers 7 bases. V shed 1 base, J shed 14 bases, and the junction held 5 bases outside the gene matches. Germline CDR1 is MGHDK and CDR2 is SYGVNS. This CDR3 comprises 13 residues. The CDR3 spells CASSEWQGETLHF. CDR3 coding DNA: TGTGCCAGCAGTGAATGGCAGGGGGAAACCCTCCACTTT.

The CDR3 coding sequence is TGTGCCAGCAGCAAAATGTGGCGACTAGTCGACACCGGGGAGCTGTTTTTT. As protein: CASSKMWRLVDTGELFF. The rearrangement uses TRBV21-1 and TRBJ2-2; no DNA check was done on the table's D call, TRBD2. TRBV21-1 is labeled a pseudogene. The CDR3 runs to 17 residues.

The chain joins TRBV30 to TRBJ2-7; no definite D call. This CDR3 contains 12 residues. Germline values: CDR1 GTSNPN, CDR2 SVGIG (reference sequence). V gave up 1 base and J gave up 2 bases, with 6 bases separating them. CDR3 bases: TGTGCCTGGAGTGAATTAACCTACGAGCAGTACTTC. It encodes CAWSELTYEQYF.

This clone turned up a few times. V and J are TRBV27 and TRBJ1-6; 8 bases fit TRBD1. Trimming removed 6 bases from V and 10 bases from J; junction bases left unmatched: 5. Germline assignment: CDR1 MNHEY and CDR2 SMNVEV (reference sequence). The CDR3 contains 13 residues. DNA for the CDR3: TGTGCCAGCAGGACAGGGGATGGCTCACCCCTCCACTTT. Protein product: CASRTGDGSPLHF.

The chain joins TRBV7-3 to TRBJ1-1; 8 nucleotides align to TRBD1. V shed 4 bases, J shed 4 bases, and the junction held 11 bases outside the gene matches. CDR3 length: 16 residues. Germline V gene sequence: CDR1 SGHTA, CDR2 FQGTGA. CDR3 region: CASSSASGTGPTEAFF. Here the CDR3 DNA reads TGTGCCAGCAGCTCCGCCTCCGGGACAGGACCCACTGAAGCTTTCTTT.

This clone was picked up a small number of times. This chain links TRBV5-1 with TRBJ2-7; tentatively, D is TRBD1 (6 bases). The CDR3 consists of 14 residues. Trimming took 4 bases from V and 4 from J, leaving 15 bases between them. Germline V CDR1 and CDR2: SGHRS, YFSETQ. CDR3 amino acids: CASSALDSKYEQYF. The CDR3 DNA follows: TGCGCCAGCAGCGCATTGGACAGCAAATACGAGCAGTACTTC.